These 8 T cell receptor beta chains came from one sample sequenced in a study of Graves' ophthalmopathy and Graves' hyperthyroidism. As the template, RNA transcripts were used to amplify TCR beta CDR3 regions. First-round RT-PCR employed HTBI primers, with a second-round multiplex PCR after it. Each CDR3 protein is one row after TCRdb ran MiXCR on the multiplex PCR reads. The profile shows a few hundred thousand distinct CDR3 sequences, 15% to 20% of them singletons. The sequenced material came from peripheral blood. Receptor source: an adult woman with stable Graves' hyperthyroidism.

This chain joins TRBV13 and TRBJ2-5; 11 positions match TRBD2. V lost 6 bases and J lost 4; bases outside the gene matches: 13. This CDR3 has 17 residues. Looked up from germline, CDR1 is PRHDT and CDR2 is FYEKMQ (reference sequence). The CDR3 region has the DNA TGTGCCAGCAGGATTAAAGGGGGTCTAGCGGGAGGAGAGACCCAGTACTTC. Its translation: CASRIKGGLAGGETQYF.

Many counts were recorded for this clonotype. J is TRBJ2-2 and V is TRBV20-1, with 7 bases identical to TRBD1. The CDR3 length is 14 residues. The ends lost 5 bases at V and 1 base at J; junction bases unmatched: 4. Looked up from germline, CDR1 is DFQATT and CDR2 is SNEGSKA (reference sequence). CDR3 bases: TGCAGTGCTCACCGACAGGGGAACACCGGGGAGCTGTTTTTT. It codes for CSAHRQGNTGELFF.

In its sample, this clonotype was seen many times. CDR3: CASSQGWARPGLVTGELFF. The CDR3 DNA reads as TGCGCCAGCAGCCAAGGGTGGGCACGGCCAGGGCTTGTCACCGGGGAGCTGTTTTTT. The J gene is TRBJ2-2, the V gene TRBV4-1; D is possibly TRBD1 (5 bases). The CDR3 spans 19 residues. Germline lookup yields CDR1 MGHRA and CDR2 YSYEKL. V was shortened by 1 base and J by 4 bases, with 22 bases between the two germline ends.

This clonotype was detected many times. Here the CDR3 reads CASKSGEGLYNSPLHF. CDR3 DNA: TGTGCCAGCAAATCTGGGGAGGGATTATATAATTCACCCCTCCACTTT. This chain joins TRBV6-1 and TRBJ1-6; D is uncertain. This CDR3 region has 16 residues. Trimming took 7 bases from V and 4 from J, leaving 17 bases between them. CDR1 MNHNS and CDR2 SASEGT come from the germline V gene.

Remarks on this clonotype: The conserved closing phenylalanine or tryptophan is absent in this CDR3, likely reflecting a read error. This chain links TRBV20-1 with TRBJ2-5, with TRBD1 matching 8 bases. J lost 4 bases, V lost 0 bases, and 10 bases had no gene match. The CDR3 consists of 16 residues. Germline V gene data show CDR1 as DFQATT and CDR2 as SNEGSKA (reference sequence). This CDR3 reads CSARDPPGGYLETQYL. DNA for the CDR3: TGCAGTGCTAGAGATCCTCCAGGGGGCTACCTAGAGACCCAGTACCTC.

This clonotype was found many times. This chain uses TRBV7-9 with TRBJ2-5; a possible D gene is TRBD2 (5 bases). Germline CDR1 reads SEHNR; CDR2 reads FQNEAQ (reference sequence). The CDR3 runs to 15 residues. V was pared by 5 bases and J by 0 bases, with 13 bases between. DNA for the CDR3: TGTGCCAGCAGCCCGGAGGCCAAAGACCAAGAGACCCAGTACTTC. It codes for CASSPEAKDQETQYF.

This clonotype was counted once. This chain uses TRBV2 with TRBJ2-5; TRBD2 matches at 12 bases. V was pared by 8 bases and J by 5 bases, with 12 bases of the junction left unmatched. Germline V gene data show CDR1 as SNHLY and CDR2 as FYNNEI. The CDR3 consists of 16 residues. The CDR3 region has the DNA TGTGCCAGCTGGGCCCCTAGCGGGAGGGACGGGGAGACCCAGTACTTC. Translating gives CASWAPSGRDGETQYF.

The chain links TRBV11-2 to TRBJ2-7; unclear D gene. Per germline, CDR1 SGHAT and CDR2 FQNNGV. The CDR3 has 15 amino acids. V lost 1 base and J 2 bases, leaving 12 bases between the germline ends. The CDR3 DNA reads as TGTGCCAGCAGCTTAGGTAACACGATTACCTACGAGCAGTACTTC. Translating gives CASSLGNTITYEQYF.